This T cell receptor (beta chain) was identified in a study of blood T cell repertoires in COVID-19. As for the study in general: Whether acute or convalescent, the COVID-19 samples came from the United States, Italy and Spain. T cells, B-cell-depleted T cells, or PBMCs supplied cDNA or gDNA.

The germline V gene has CDR1 ENHRY and CDR2 SYGVKD. This CDR3 spans 14 amino acids. The germline V and J ends were trimmed by 6 bases and 4 bases, with 15 bases remaining between them. In its sample, this clone was seen once. Per the study methods: Nucleated cell counts were estimated from reference gene primer amplification. Profiling relied on immunoSEQ multiplex PCR, and the TCRdb table lists in-frame clones only, not all of them. From that table come the V and J calls and clone size; the DNA was used to work out D and trimming. The sample includes 200,000 to 250,000 clones, approximately 82% of them seen just once.

This TCR was recovered from a woman older than 75 with acute or convalescent COVID-19. The sample consisted of peripheral blood. The V call is TRBV10-3, the J call TRBJ1-1; D call uncertain. CDR3 loop: CAISAGPMGTEAFF. As DNA, the CDR3 is TGTGCCATCAGCGCGGGCCCCATGGGCACTGAAGCTTTCTTT.